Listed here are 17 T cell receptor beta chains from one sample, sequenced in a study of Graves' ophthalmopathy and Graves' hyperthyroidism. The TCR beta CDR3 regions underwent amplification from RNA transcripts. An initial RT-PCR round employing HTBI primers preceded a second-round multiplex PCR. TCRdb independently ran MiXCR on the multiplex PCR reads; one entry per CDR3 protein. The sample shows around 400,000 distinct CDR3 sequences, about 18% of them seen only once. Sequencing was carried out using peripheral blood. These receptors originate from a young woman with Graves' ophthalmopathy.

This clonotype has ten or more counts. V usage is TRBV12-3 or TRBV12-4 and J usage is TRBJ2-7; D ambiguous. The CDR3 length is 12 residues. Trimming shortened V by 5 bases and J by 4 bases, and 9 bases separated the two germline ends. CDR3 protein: CASSRDGYEQYF. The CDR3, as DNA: TGTGCCAGCAGTAGAGACGGATACGAGCAGTACTTC.

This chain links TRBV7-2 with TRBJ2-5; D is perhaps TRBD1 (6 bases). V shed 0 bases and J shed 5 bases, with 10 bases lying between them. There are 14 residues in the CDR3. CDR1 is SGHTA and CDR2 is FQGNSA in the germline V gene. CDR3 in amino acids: CASSLATGTETQYF. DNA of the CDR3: TGTGCCAGCAGCTTAGCGACAGGAACCGAGACCCAGTACTTC.

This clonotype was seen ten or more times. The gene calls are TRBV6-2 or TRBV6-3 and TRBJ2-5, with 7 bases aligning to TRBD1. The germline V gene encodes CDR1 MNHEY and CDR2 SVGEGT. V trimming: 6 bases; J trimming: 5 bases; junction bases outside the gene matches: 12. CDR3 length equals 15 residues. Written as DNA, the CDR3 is TGTGCCAGCAGCAGACAGGGTGGACTCTGGGAGACCCAGTACTTC. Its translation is CASSRQGGLWETQYF.

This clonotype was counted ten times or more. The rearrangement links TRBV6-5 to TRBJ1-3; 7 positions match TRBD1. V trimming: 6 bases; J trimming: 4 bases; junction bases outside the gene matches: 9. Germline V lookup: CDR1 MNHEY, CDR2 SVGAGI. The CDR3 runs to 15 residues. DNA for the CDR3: TGTGCCAGCAGGCCCCGACAGGGTGGAGGAAACACCATATATTTT. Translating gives CASRPRQGGGNTIYF.

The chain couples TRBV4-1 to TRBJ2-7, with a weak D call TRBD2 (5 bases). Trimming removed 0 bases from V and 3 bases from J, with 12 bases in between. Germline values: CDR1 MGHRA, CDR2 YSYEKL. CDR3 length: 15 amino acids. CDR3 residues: CASSQDNAGYYEQYF. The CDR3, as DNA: TGCGCCAGCAGCCAAGATAACGCGGGTTACTACGAGCAGTACTTC.

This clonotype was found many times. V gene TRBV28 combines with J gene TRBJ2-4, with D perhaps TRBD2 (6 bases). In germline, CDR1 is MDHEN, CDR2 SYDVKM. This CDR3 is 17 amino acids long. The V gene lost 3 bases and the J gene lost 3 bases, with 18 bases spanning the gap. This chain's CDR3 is CASSFPPGRGDKNIQYF. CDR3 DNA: TGTGCCAGCAGTTTCCCCCCCGGGAGAGGGGACAAAAACATTCAGTACTTC.

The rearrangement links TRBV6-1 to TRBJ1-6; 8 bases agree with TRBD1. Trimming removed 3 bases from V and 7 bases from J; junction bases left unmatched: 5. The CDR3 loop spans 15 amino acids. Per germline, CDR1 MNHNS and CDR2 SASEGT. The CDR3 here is CASSDQGAKNSPLHF. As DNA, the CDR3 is TGTGCCAGCAGTGATCAGGGGGCGAAGAATTCACCCCTCCACTTT.

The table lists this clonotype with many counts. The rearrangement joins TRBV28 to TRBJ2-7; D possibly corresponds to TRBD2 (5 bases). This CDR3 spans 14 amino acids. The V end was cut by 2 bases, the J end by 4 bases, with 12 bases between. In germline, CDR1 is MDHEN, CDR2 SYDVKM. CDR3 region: CASSLSGAKYEQYF. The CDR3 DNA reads TGTGCCAGCAGTTTAAGCGGAGCCAAATACGAGCAGTACTTC.

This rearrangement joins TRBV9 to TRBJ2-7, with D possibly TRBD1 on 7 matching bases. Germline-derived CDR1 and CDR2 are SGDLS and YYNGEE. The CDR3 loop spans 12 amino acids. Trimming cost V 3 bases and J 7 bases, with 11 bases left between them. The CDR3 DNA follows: TGTGCCAGCAGCGCCTCAGGGGGGGAGCAGTACTTC. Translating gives CASSASGGEQYF.

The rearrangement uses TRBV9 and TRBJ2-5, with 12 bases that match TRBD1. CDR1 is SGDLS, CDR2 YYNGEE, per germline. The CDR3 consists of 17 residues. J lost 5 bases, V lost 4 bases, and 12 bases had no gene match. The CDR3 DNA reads TGTGCCAGCAGCTTGATGACGGGACAGGGGGCTCAGGAGACCCAGTACTTC. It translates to CASSLMTGQGAQETQYF.

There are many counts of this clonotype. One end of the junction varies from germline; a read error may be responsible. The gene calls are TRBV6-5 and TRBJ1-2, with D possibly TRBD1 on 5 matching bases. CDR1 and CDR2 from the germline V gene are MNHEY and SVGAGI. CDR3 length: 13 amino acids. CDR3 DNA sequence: TGTGCCAGCGGCACGACAGTCATCGCGGGCTATACCTTC. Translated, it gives CASGTTVIAGYTF.

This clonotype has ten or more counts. The CDR3 loop is CASSLGGGTNTEAFF. The CDR3 DNA is TGCGCCAGCAGCTTGGGTGGGGGAACGAACACTGAAGCTTTCTTT. The V call is TRBV5-1, the J call TRBJ1-1, with D possibly matching TRBD1 (5 bases). The CDR3 has 15 residues. Trimming stripped 0 bases from V and 1 base from J, with 10 bases between. Germline CDR1 SGHRS, CDR2 YFSETQ.

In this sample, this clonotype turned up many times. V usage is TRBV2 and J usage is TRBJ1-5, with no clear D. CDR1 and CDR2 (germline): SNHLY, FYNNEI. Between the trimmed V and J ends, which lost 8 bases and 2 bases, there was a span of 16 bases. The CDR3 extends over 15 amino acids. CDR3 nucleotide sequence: TGTGCCAGCGTGGGAGGGTCTTTGGGCAATCAGCCCCAGCATTTT. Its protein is CASVGGSLGNQPQHF.

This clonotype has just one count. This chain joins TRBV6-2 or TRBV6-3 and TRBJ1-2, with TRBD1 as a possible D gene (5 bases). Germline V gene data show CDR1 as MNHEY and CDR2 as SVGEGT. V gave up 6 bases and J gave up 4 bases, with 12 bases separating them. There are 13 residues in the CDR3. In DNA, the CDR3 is TGTGCCAGCAGGTCCCCGGGGGGCTATGGCTACACCTTC. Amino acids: CASRSPGGYGYTF.

In DNA form, the CDR3 reads TGTGCCACCAGCAGAGCTCGTACTAGCAACTTCCACGAGCAGTACTTC. It translates to CATSRARTSNFHEQYF. The J gene is TRBJ2-7, the V gene TRBV15, with D maybe TRBD2 (6 bases). The germline V and J ends were trimmed by 1 base and 5 bases, with 18 bases remaining between them. The CDR3 sequence is 16 residues long. Germline CDR1 LNHNV, CDR2 YYDKDF (reference sequence). Supplemented by reference TRBV15 and TRBJ2-7, the full variable domain reads DAMVIQNPRYQVTQFGKPVTLSCSQTLNHNVMYWYQQKSSQAPKLLFHYYDKDFNNEADTPDNFQSRRPNTSFCFLDIRSPGLGDTAMYLCATSRARTSNFHEQYFGPGTRLTVT.

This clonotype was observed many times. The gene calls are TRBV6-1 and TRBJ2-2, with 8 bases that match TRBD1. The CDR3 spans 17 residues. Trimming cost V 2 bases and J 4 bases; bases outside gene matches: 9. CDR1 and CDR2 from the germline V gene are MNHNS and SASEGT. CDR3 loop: CASSEFRTGPFTGELFF. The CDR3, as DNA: TGTGCCAGCAGTGAATTCCGGACAGGGCCATTCACCGGGGAGCTGTTTTTT.

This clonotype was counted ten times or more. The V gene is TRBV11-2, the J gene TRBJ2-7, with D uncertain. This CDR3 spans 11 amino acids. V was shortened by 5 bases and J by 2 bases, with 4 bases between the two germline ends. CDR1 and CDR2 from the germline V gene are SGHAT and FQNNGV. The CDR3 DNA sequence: TGTGCCAGCAGCGTGGCCTACGAGCAGTACTTC. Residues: CASSVAYEQYF.